The 18 T cell receptor beta chains below were found in one sample sequenced in a study of OX40 agonist ivuxolimab in advanced cancers. The method was immunoSEQ multiplex PCR; TCRdb's version includes in-frame clones alone and lacks a portion of them. The sample has 45,000 to 55,000 clones, 94% seen once. The sample in question was CD4+ or CD8+ T cells sorted from blood, obtained in a trial of the OX40 agonist ivuxolimab. Source of these receptors: an adult with an advanced solid tumor such as melanoma, head and neck, liver or kidney cancer.

The rearrangement uses TRBV28 and TRBJ1-2, with D possibly being TRBD1 (5 bases). CDR1 and CDR2 from the germline V gene are MDHEN and SYDVKM. The CDR3 loop spans 14 amino acids. With 2 bases removed from V and 5 bases from J, the gap between germline ends came to 12 bases. The CDR3 protein is CASSLEDIYYGYTF. Written as DNA, the CDR3 is TGTGCCAGCAGTTTAGAGGACATATATTATGGCTACACCTTC.

The rearrangement links TRBV30 to TRBJ2-5; TRBD2 is a possible D gene (6 bases). The ends were cut back, 4 bases at V and 4 bases at J, with 19 bases in the middle. CDR1 and CDR2 from the germline V gene are GTSNPN and SVGIG (reference sequence). There are 15 residues in the CDR3. CDR3 loop: CAWTGSGRTPETQYF. The CDR3 coding sequence is TGTGCCTGGACCGGTAGCGGACGAACCCCAGAGACCCAGTACTTC.

This chain joins TRBV6-1 and TRBJ2-1; 7 nucleotides align to TRBD1. Germline V CDR1 and CDR2: MNHNS, SASEGT. Trimming took 5 bases from V and 4 from J; bases not matched to a gene: 8. This CDR3 spans 15 amino acids. The DNA of the CDR3 is TGTGCCAGCAGTTCTCCGGGACAGTATTACAATGAGCAGTTCTTC. It codes for CASSSPGQYYNEQFF.

The rearrangement joins TRBV11-3 to TRBJ2-7; D is perhaps TRBD1 (6 bases). CDR3 length: 15 amino acids. V gave up 5 bases and J gave up 1 base, with 15 bases separating them. Germline V lookup: CDR1 SGHNT, CDR2 YENEEA. The CDR3 protein is CASSQGLGSSYEQYF. DNA of the CDR3: TGTGCCAGCAGCCAGGGGCTAGGGAGTTCCTACGAGCAGTACTTC.

V and J are TRBV30 and TRBJ1-2; 7 bases are shared with TRBD1. The V segment lost 5 bases and the J segment 2 bases; nucleotides outside the gene matches: 11. Germline V CDR1 and CDR2: GTSNPN, SVGIG (reference sequence). This CDR3 comprises 15 residues. In DNA form, the CDR3 reads TGTGCCTGGCGACGACAGGGCAATCCCAACTATGGCTACACCTTC. Its translation: CAWRRQGNPNYGYTF.

V gene TRBV19 combines with J gene TRBJ1-6; tentative D call: TRBD1 (5 bases). Germline V lookup: CDR1 LNHDA, CDR2 SQIVND (reference sequence). This CDR3 contains 14 residues. Trimming cost V 3 bases and J 9 bases, with 12 bases left between them. The CDR3 nucleotides are TGTGCCAGTAGTATTACTGGGGCTGGTTCACCCCTCCACTTT. This gives the protein CASSITGAGSPLHF.

The chain links TRBV27 to TRBJ2-7; 10 nucleotides align to TRBD2. The V gene's germline CDR1 is MNHEY and CDR2 SMNVEV (reference sequence). V lost 3 bases to trimming and J lost 6 bases; unmatched junction nucleotides: 2. This CDR3 is built from 13 residues. DNA for the CDR3: TGTGCCAGCAGTTTCGGGACTAGCGCCGAGCAGTACTTC. The encoded protein is CASSFGTSAEQYF.

CDR3 loop: CASSLDWLAGGRADTQYF. CDR3 nucleotides: TGTGCCAGCAGCTTAGATTGGCTAGCGGGAGGGAGGGCAGATACGCAGTATTTT. The chain joins TRBV11-2 to TRBJ2-3; TRBD2 agrees at 12 bases. The length of the CDR3 is 18 residues. The ends lost 0 bases at V and 4 bases at J; junction bases unmatched: 8. Germline CDR1 and CDR2: SGHAT and FQNNGV.

The chain has TRBV11-3 and TRBJ2-1; TRBD1 or TRBD2 may be the D gene (5 bases each). CDR1 and CDR2 from the germline V gene are SGHNT and YENEEA. The CDR3 has 17 residues. Trimming pared 1 base from V and 6 bases from J, leaving 19 bases between. Written as DNA, the CDR3 is TGTGCCAGCAGCTTAGTTCCCGGGACCACGAGCGGCAATGAGCAGTTCTTC. Translated, it gives CASSLVPGTTSGNEQFF.

The chain is built from TRBV7-2 and TRBJ2-3; 11 bases are shared with TRBD2. The CDR3 contains 15 residues. Germline CDR1 and CDR2: SGHTA and FQGNSA. V shed 5 bases and J 6 bases; nucleotides not matched to a gene: 7. CDR3 loop: CASSLLAGGPDTQYF. CDR3 DNA: TGTGCCAGCAGCCTATTAGCGGGAGGGCCTGATACGCAGTATTTT.

The rearrangement links TRBV5-1 to TRBJ2-3, with 8 bases that match TRBD1. Germline V gene sequence: CDR1 SGHRS, CDR2 YFSETQ. This CDR3 has 15 amino acids. V lost 3 bases and J lost 3; bases outside the gene matches: 6. CDR3 region: CASSSPGGRTDTQYF. CDR3 DNA: TGCGCCAGCAGCTCCCCAGGGGGCAGGACAGATACGCAGTATTTT.

This chain connects TRBV21-1 to TRBJ2-7. TRBV21-1 is noted as a pseudogene. CDR3 length: 18 residues. The CDR3 region is CASSKVPGVWHSVDEQYF. For the CDR3, the DNA is TGTGCCAGCAGCAAAGTGCCCGGAGTCTGGCACAGTGTGGACGAGCAGTACTTC.

The chain uses TRBV4-1 and TRBJ1-1; no firm D call. V lost 8 bases and J 0 bases, leaving 16 bases between the germline ends. The length of the CDR3 is 15 residues. Germline lookup yields CDR1 MGHRA and CDR2 YSYEKL. Here the CDR3 reads CASCYGVTMNTEAFF. CDR3 sequence (DNA): TGCGCCAGCTGTTACGGGGTCACCATGAACACTGAAGCTTTCTTT.

The chain is built from TRBV11-2 and TRBJ2-5, with 8 bases aligning to TRBD2. Germline CDR1 SGHAT, CDR2 FQNNGV. This CDR3 has 14 residues. J gave up 3 bases and V 2 bases, and 2 bases lay outside the gene matches. The CDR3 nucleotides read TGTGCCAGCAGCTTATCACTAGCGGAAGAGACCCAGTACTTC. Its translation is CASSLSLAEETQYF.

V usage is TRBV30 and J usage is TRBJ2-5; 8 bases line up with TRBD2. V was clipped by 5 bases and J by 1 base; unmatched bases: 3. There are 13 residues in the CDR3. Germline lookup yields CDR1 GTSNPN and CDR2 SVGIG (reference sequence). The CDR3: CAWRTSFQETQYF. The CDR3 nucleotides are TGTGCCTGGCGGACTAGCTTCCAAGAGACCCAGTACTTC.

V gene TRBV7-3 combines with J gene TRBJ2-7; D gene unclear. Trimming pared 5 bases from V and 5 bases from J, leaving 13 bases between. This CDR3 spans 13 amino acids. Germline V gene sequence: CDR1 SGHTA, CDR2 FQGTGA. CDR3 amino acids: CASSAIPSDEQYF. In DNA, the CDR3 is TGTGCCAGCAGCGCGATTCCGTCCGACGAGCAGTACTTC.

The chain uses TRBV10-1 and TRBJ1-1; D remains ambiguous. V was clipped by 8 bases and J by 0 bases, with 10 bases between them. Germline lookup yields CDR1 WNHNN and CDR2 SYGVQD (reference sequence). The CDR3 has 13 amino acids. CDR3 amino acids: CASSSGMNTEAFF. The CDR3 nucleotides read TGCGCCAGCTCGTCGGGGATGAACACTGAAGCTTTCTTT.

The chain uses TRBV5-6 and TRBJ2-7; TRBD2 matches 9 bases. Per germline, CDR1 SGHDT and CDR2 YYEEEE. Losses at the gene ends were 4 bases for V and 1 base for J; bases not matched to a gene: 9. The CDR3 runs 16 residues. The CDR3 bases are TGTGCCAGCAGCCTGCGACTAGCGGAACGGTCCTACGAGCAGTACTTC. Its protein is CASSLRLAERSYEQYF.